The rows below give T cell receptor beta chains drawn from one sample of a study of T cells in Graves' hyperthyroidism and ophthalmopathy. TCRdb processed the multiplex PCR reads anew with MiXCR; each CDR3 protein has one entry. The sample shows 600,000 or so distinct CDR3 sequences, about 17% of them seen only once. What was sequenced was blood. These receptors all stem from a woman younger than 45 with Graves' hyperthyroidism. Each CDR3 is given without its conserved first and last residue. Each record gives: V gene, J gene, CDR3 protein.

v_call: TRBV18; j_call: TRBJ2-2; cdr3_aa: ASSQGQHTGELF
v_call: TRBV20-1; j_call: TRBJ2-7; cdr3_aa: SASSIGRVFEQY
v_call: TRBV6-5; j_call: TRBJ2-3; cdr3_aa: ASSYRTVDTQY
v_call: TRBV11-1; j_call: TRBJ1-2; cdr3_aa: ASSSDRAFDGYT
v_call: TRBV28; j_call: TRBJ2-3; cdr3_aa: ASSFRGVGTDTQY
v_call: TRBV9; j_call: TRBJ2-2; cdr3_aa: ASSVQLAGATGELF
v_call: TRBV27; j_call: TRBJ1-5; cdr3_aa: ASSFSGTELHQPQH
v_call: TRBV6-1; j_call: TRBJ1-1; cdr3_aa: ASSRQAMNTEAF
v_call: TRBV6-1; j_call: TRBJ2-2; cdr3_aa: ASSPFPGLATYGELF
v_call: TRBV11-3; j_call: TRBJ2-2; cdr3_aa: ASSLIQTGELF
v_call: TRBV20-1; j_call: TRBJ2-1; cdr3_aa: SGRSGASGIRDEQF
v_call: TRBV18; j_call: TRBJ2-7; cdr3_aa: ASSSQGVNTYEQY
v_call: TRBV12-3/TRBV12-4; j_call: TRBJ2-2; cdr3_aa: ASSLISGELF
v_call: TRBV5-4; j_call: TRBJ2-7; cdr3_aa: ASSTFNPLAPSSYEQY
v_call: TRBV7-9; j_call: TRBJ2-2; cdr3_aa: ASSLTRVPGELF
v_call: TRBV6-1; j_call: TRBJ1-5; cdr3_aa: ASSRQGERNQPQH
v_call: TRBV7-2; j_call: TRBJ1-2; cdr3_aa: ASSLDRAGYGYT
v_call: TRBV5-1; j_call: TRBJ2-7; cdr3_aa: ASSLGQGSAYGQY
v_call: TRBV7-2; j_call: TRBJ2-3; cdr3_aa: ASRPRQGSSTDTQY
v_call: TRBV28; j_call: TRBJ1-6; cdr3_aa: ASSRTELAYNSPLH
v_call: TRBV2; j_call: TRBJ2-3; cdr3_aa: ASGDRGTDTQY
v_call: TRBV6-1; j_call: TRBJ1-6; cdr3_aa: ASSAPGGSSYNSPLH
v_call: TRBV20-1; j_call: TRBJ2-7; cdr3_aa: SARQGSLSYEQY
v_call: TRBV7-2; j_call: TRBJ1-4; cdr3_aa: ASSSGGVLEKLF
v_call: TRBV20-1; j_call: TRBJ2-5; cdr3_aa: SATKGGLAGVETQY
v_call: TRBV7-8; j_call: TRBJ2-7; cdr3_aa: ASSLAILYEQY
v_call: TRBV28; j_call: TRBJ1-5; cdr3_aa: ASSTRTGSINQPQH
v_call: TRBV6-5; j_call: TRBJ2-7; cdr3_aa: ASSYLGTHYEQY
v_call: TRBV27; j_call: TRBJ2-2; cdr3_aa: ASSSVTGELF
v_call: TRBV5-1; j_call: TRBJ2-1; cdr3_aa: ASSLGTRDNEQF
v_call: TRBV3-1; j_call: TRBJ2-3; cdr3_aa: ASTLSGSTDTQY
v_call: TRBV12-3/TRBV12-4; j_call: TRBJ1-5; cdr3_aa: ASSTGPFNQPQH